This TCR beta chain was profiled in a study of regulatory T cells in long-lasting Graves disease. The study, taken as a whole, reports: TCR diversity was lower in persistent than newly diagnosed Graves' disease.

Stated time point: newly diagnosed GD, antithyroid drugs for less than 3 months. PBMC-extracted RNA yielded the TCR library. Germline V gene sequence: CDR1 LGHDT, CDR2 YNNKEL (reference sequence). Trimming removed 3 bases from V and 0 bases from J; junction bases left unmatched: 6. The CDR3 consists of 16 residues. The sample holds many counts of this clonotype. The antigen is not known. Libraries of TCR beta came from iRepertoire HTBI primers plus Arm-PCR of CDR3 regions. One entry per CDR3 protein, called by TCRdb with MiXCR from the multiplex PCR reads. In the table there are roughly 380,000 distinct CDR3 sequences, over 15% of which are singletons. The same data also contributed to another study, on T cells in Graves' hyperthyroidism and ophthalmopathy.

The sample consisted of peripheral blood mononuclear cells (PBMCs), taken at new diagnosis, from a patient treated with antithyroid drugs. The sequence was obtained from a man aged 35 to 55 with Graves disease. V usage is TRBV3-1 and J usage is TRBJ2-7, with 9 bases matching TRBD1. The CDR3 DNA is TGTGCCAGCAGCCAGATTGGGACAGGGAGCTCCTACGAGCAGTACTTC. Translated: CASSQIGTGSSYEQYF.